This TCR beta chain stems from a study of T cells expressing NK-cell markers. CDR1 is MNHEY and CDR2 is SVGAGI in the germline V gene. The CDR3 loop spans 14 amino acids. TCRdb reprocessed the 5' RACE reads and reports one entry per CDR3 protein, with no DNA. The table for this sample gives about 160,000 distinct CDR3 sequences. Sequencing was done on a sample of blood T cells: a sorted CD56 or NKG2C T cell subset, CD4+ or CD8+ T cells, or bulk PBMC T cells (not recorded which). V and J are TRBV6-5 and TRBJ2-5; the TCRdb call, TRBD1, lacks DNA for checking. This sequence was found in a woman aged 18-70 years in good health. The CDR3 here is CASSFRDGERTQYF.